This T cell receptor beta chain emerged from a study of blood T cell repertoires in COVID-19. Study background: Spain, Italy and the United States supplied samples that represented acute and convalescent COVID-19.

Enrolment of Seattle patients took place during active infection, and they were followed longitudinally. In the authors' workflow: How many nucleated cells were present was estimated from reference gene primer amplification. The table came from immunoSEQ multiplex PCR; TCRdb's copy has only in-frame clones and leaves some out. V and J calls and clone size follow that table, whereas D and trimming were derived from the DNA. The table lists a few hundred thousand clones, approximately 86% of them singletons. V lost 4 bases and J lost 9; bases outside the gene matches: 7. The V gene's germline CDR1 is LGHDT and CDR2 YNNKEL (reference sequence). CDR3 size: 15 residues.

V and J are TRBV3-1 (or the pseudogene TRBV3-2) and TRBJ1-6; TRBD1 agrees at 9 bases. Material: peripheral blood. The receptor was isolated from a woman aged 60 to 75 with COVID-19, enrolled during active disease. The CDR3 DNA sequence: TGTGCCAGCAGCCGCAGGACAGGGGTCGGTTCACCCCTCCACTTT. This sequence encodes CASSRRTGVGSPLHF.